This note documents a single T cell receptor (beta chain) sequence. The antigen remains unidentified. The data originate from a study of a mutant IDH1 vaccine in newly diagnosed glioma. As for time point: week 47, end of study. Doses consisted of 300 ug of mutant IDH1 20-mer peptide each, paired with topical imiquimod. Sequencing used immunoSEQ multiplex PCR; TCRdb keeps in-frame clones, though not all of them. This table holds almost 95,000 clones, roughly 90% found once. The TCR sequence derives from a woman aged 45-59 years with glioma. The source material was PBMCs, sampled from a glioma patient whose treatment included an IDH1 peptide vaccine.

The CDR3 nucleotides are TGTGCCAGCTCACCAGGGGGCAAAAACATTCAGTACTTC. It specifies CASSPGGKNIQYF. This rearrangement joins TRBV18 to TRBJ2-4; the D gene could be TRBD1 or TRBD2 (5 bases each). CDR3 size: 13 residues. Germline V gene data show CDR1 as KGHSH and CDR2 as LQKENI. V was shortened by 2 bases and J by 3 bases, with 5 bases between the two germline ends.